This T cell receptor (beta chain) stems from a study of memory CD4+ T cells and cytomegalovirus serostatus (dated by TCRdb to the late 2010s). For context, the study as a whole: The cohort comprised 33 healthy Belgian adults, 9 CMV seropositive and some 25 CMV seronegative. CD4+ memory TCRbeta repertoires of a Belgian cohort with known cytomegalovirus serostatus were sequenced in order to replicate a published TCR-based CMV serostatus classifier.

What the authors observed across the whole study: Of about 180 previously reported CMV-associated TCRbeta sequences, 67 appeared in the CD4+ memory repertoires, each in one to five individuals. Only CD4+CD45RO+ memory cells were sequenced, in contrast to the original study, which included naive and memory CD4+ and CD8+ populations. The results were interpreted as suggesting that the CMV-associated TCR signature is mostly present in the CD4+ memory repertoire. For CMV serostatus prediction, a median bootstrapped AUC of roughly 0.94 was reached with the original framework, and a median bootstrapped AUC of 0.91 was reached with a US-trained random forest. A median bootstrapped AUC of around 0.95 with a 95% CI of 0.76-1.00 was achieved on the Belgian cohort by the original-framework classifier.

The Quick-DNA Microprep Kit was used to extract genomic DNA from the sorted cells. TCRbeta DNA was amplified with the immunoSEQ hsTCRbeta kit following the manufacturer's protocol. An Illumina MiSeq instrument was used to sequence the TCRbeta libraries. The paper's processing steps were these. After out-of-frame sequences were removed, 2.4 million or so distinct TCRbeta sequences remained, averaging approximately 68,000 per individual. Each individual was scored using the number of roughly 150 previously reported CMV-associated TCRbeta sequences that the individual carried and the total number of productive distinct TCRbeta sequences. A beta-binomial model was reimplemented in Python, and random forests from scikit-learn, run with default parameters, were trained on data from the US cohort. Classifier performance on the Belgian cohort was summarized as median AUC with percentile confidence intervals over 10,000 bootstrap iterations. Sourced from immuneACCESS, this table was stored by TCRdb with only in-frame sequences that have V and J called. A share of the clones is absent; for the studies checked, an unresolved V gene accounts for under half, and the remainder has no known explanation. V, J and clone size are those of that table, while D and trimming were read from the DNA. This sample holds 40,000 to 50,000 clones; around four fifths were observed only once. Clones ranked in the top ten supply 0.94% of the sample.

A FACSAria II was used to sort memory CD4+ T cells, defined as single viable CD3+CD4+CD8-CD45RO+ cells. CMV serostatus was assessed using a Roche Elecsys assay, by which serum IgG against CMV pp150, pp28, p38 and p52 was detected. After thawing, total CD4+ T cells were enriched by positive selection with CD4 magnetic microbeads. Samples originated from another study that specifically interrogated the CD4+ T cell memory repertoire. Peripheral blood mononuclear cells were isolated and cryopreserved according to standard operating procedures, and serum was stored at -80 degrees C. Staining used CD3-PerCP (BW264/56), CD4-APC (RPA-T4), CD45RO-PE (UCHT1) and CD8-Pacific Orange (3B5) antibodies, with Sytox blue excluding non-viable cells. Notes on this clone: It lacks a known antigen. There are no base qualities to consult, and no much larger clone falls within one base.

From the cysteine through the phenylalanine, the CDR3 covers 15 amino acids. The DNA shown is the 45-base CDR3, in frame from base 1. From a lookup of the germline V gene, CDR1 and CDR2 are KGHSH and LQKENI. Trimming removed 3 bases from V and 4 bases from J, leaving 12 bases between the germline ends. This sequence uses TRBV18 and TRBJ2-2, with the D segment identity uncertain. The sequence derives from an adult in good health and CMV-seronegative. The sample consisted of memory CD4+ T cells from blood. The CDR3 region has the sequence CASSPFKGSTGELFF. The sequenced DNA is TGTGCCAGCTCACCCTTCAAGGGAAGCACCGGGGAGCTGTTTTTT. Full variable domain (CDR3 extended with the reference TRBV18 and TRBJ2-2 proteins): NAGVMQNPRHLVRRRGQEARLRCSPMKGHSHVYWYRQLPEEGLKFMVYLQKENIIDESGMPKERFSAEFPKEGPSILRIQQVVRGDSAAYFCASSPFKGSTGELFFGEGSRLTVL.